Below, 18 T cell receptor beta chains from the same sample are listed, as sequenced in a study of response to subunit inactivated influenza vaccine. TCRdb reprocessed the RT-PCR reads via MiXCR and lists one record per CDR3 protein. This table has approximately 250,000 distinct CDR3 sequences, more than 9% appearing once. The specimen comprised non-naive T cells sorted from PBMCs, sampled around 15 days before vaccination. Receptors originate from a man aged 50 or older who received an inactivated influenza vaccine.

This clonotype has a count of ten or more. The chain uses TRBV18 and TRBJ2-7; weak D call: TRBD1 (6 bases). Trimming cost V 6 bases and J 3 bases, with 18 bases left between them. From germline, CDR1 is KGHSH and CDR2 LQKENI. There are 15 residues in the CDR3. The CDR3 protein is CASSLLGGPYYEQYF. For the CDR3, the DNA is TGTGCCAGCTCCCTCCTAGGGGGACCTTACTACGAGCAGTACTTC.

The gene calls are TRBV7-2 and TRBJ2-1; D is unclear. Germline lookup yields CDR1 SGHTA and CDR2 FQGNSA. Trimming cost V 5 bases and J 0 bases, with 8 bases left between them. The CDR3 is made up of 14 amino acids. CDR3 in amino acids: CASSPDFSYNEQFF. CDR3 bases: TGTGCCAGCAGCCCTGACTTCTCCTACAATGAGCAGTTCTTC.

This clonotype was counted at least ten times. The rearrangement joins TRBV10-3 to TRBJ1-1, with a tentative D call TRBD1 (6 bases). The CDR3 totals 14 residues. CDR1 ENHRY and CDR2 SYGVKD come from the germline V gene. Between the trimmed V and J ends, which lost 6 bases and 5 bases, there was a span of 16 bases. CDR3 nucleotide sequence: TGTGCCATCAGGGGGGCGGACAGATCGACTGAAGCTTTCTTT. Amino acids: CAIRGADRSTEAFF.

The chain uses TRBV6-4 and TRBJ2-6, with no clear D. This CDR3 region has 14 residues. CDR1 is MRHNA, CDR2 SNTAGT, per germline. V was clipped by 3 bases and J by 0 bases, with 3 bases between them. The chain's CDR3 is CASSEFSGANVLTF. DNA for the CDR3: TGTGCCAGCAGTGAGTTCTCTGGGGCCAACGTCCTGACTTTC.

This clonotype was counted only a few times. V usage is TRBV7-8 and J usage is TRBJ2-7, with 11 bases lining up with TRBD2. CDR1 is SGHVS and CDR2 is FQNEAQ in the germline V gene. Unmatched junction bases numbered 5, after V lost 1 base and J lost 3 bases. This CDR3 spans 16 amino acids. The CDR3 coding sequence is TGTGCCAGCAGCTTAGACCGACTAGCGGGGTACTACGAGCAGTACTTC. This translates into CASSLDRLAGYYEQYF.

Only a few counts were recorded for this clonotype. This rearrangement joins TRBV6-5 to TRBJ2-7, with 9 bases aligning to TRBD1. V gave up 2 bases and J gave up 0 bases; unmatched junction bases: 8. This CDR3 spans 17 amino acids. Germline loops: CDR1 MNHEY, CDR2 SVGAGI. DNA of the CDR3: TGTGCCAGCAGTTACCTGGGGGGGGACAGGGCCTCCTACGAGCAGTACTTC. Residues: CASSYLGGDRASYEQYF.

The rearrangement uses TRBV30 and TRBJ2-1; TRBD2 might be the D (6 bases). The V and J ends lost 7 bases and 8 bases respectively, with 12 bases between them. The CDR3 sequence is 11 residues long. Germline loops: CDR1 GTSNPN, CDR2 SVGIG (reference sequence). The CDR3 reads CAFQRGYEQFF. CDR3 sequence (DNA): TGTGCCTTCCAACGGGGGTATGAGCAGTTCTTC.

The chain employs TRBV28 and TRBJ2-7; 7 bases align to TRBD1. The CDR3 length is 12 residues. V lost 3 bases to trimming and J lost 10 bases; unmatched junction nucleotides: 6. The germline gives CDR1 MDHEN, CDR2 SYDVKM. The CDR3 region has the DNA TGTGCCAGCAGTTTGGTTAGGGGGCCCCAGTACTTC. Translation: CASSLVRGPQYF.

This clonotype turned up a few times. The chain couples TRBV27 to TRBJ2-7, with D possibly being TRBD1 (7 bases). The CDR3 totals 15 residues. Trimming cost V 6 bases and J 2 bases, with 17 bases left between them. Germline assignment: CDR1 MNHEY and CDR2 SMNVEV (reference sequence). The CDR3 region has the DNA TGTGCCAGCAGCCGGGGGCAGGGGGAGACCTACGAGCAGTACTTC. Translated: CASSRGQGETYEQYF.

The chain has TRBV11-2 and TRBJ2-1; possible D gene TRBD2, 6 bases. The CDR3 is 10 residues long. V lost 9 bases to trimming and J lost 10 bases, with 10 bases between them. Germline assignment: CDR1 SGHAT and CDR2 FQNNGV. In DNA form, the CDR3 reads TGTGCCAGTTCGGGGGTCGAGCAGTTCTTC. Translating gives CASSGVEQFF.

The gene calls are TRBV7-2 and TRBJ2-3; 8 bases are a match to TRBD2. Germline loops: CDR1 SGHTA, CDR2 FQGNSA. V shed 5 bases and J 6 bases; nucleotides not matched to a gene: 10. The CDR3 runs to 15 residues. Here the CDR3 DNA reads TGTGCCAGCAGCCCCCGGACTCGCGGGAGGGATACGCAGTATTTT. This codes for CASSPRTRGRDTQYF.

The rearrangement links TRBV28 to TRBJ2-1; tentatively, D is TRBD1 (6 bases). The germline V gene has CDR1 MDHEN and CDR2 SYDVKM. CDR3 length: 11 amino acids. V lost 10 bases, J lost 13 bases, and 17 bases lay in between. CDR3 in DNA: TGTGCCATCGGACAGCAATGGGAACAGTTCTTC. Amino acids: CAIGQQWEQFF.

The sample holds a few counts of this clonotype. The chain combines TRBV12-3 or TRBV12-4 with TRBJ2-4; tentative D call: TRBD2 (5 bases). The CDR3 covers 16 residues. V was trimmed by 2 bases and J by 3 bases, leaving 14 bases between them. Here the CDR3 DNA reads TGTGCCAGCAGTTTACATGAAGGAGGAGGCAAAAACATTCAGTACTTC. Translated, it gives CASSLHEGGGKNIQYF.

This clonotype came up a few times. The chain has TRBV30 and TRBJ2-2; 8 bases match TRBD2. Germline CDR1 reads GTSNPN; CDR2 reads SVGIG (reference sequence). V was clipped by 5 bases and J by 6 bases; unmatched bases: 11. CDR3 size: 15 residues. DNA for the CDR3: TGTGCCTGGGGATACGGGGGGGCCCGGGCCGGGGAGCTGTTTTTT. It specifies CAWGYGGARAGELFF.

The chain joins TRBV10-3 to TRBJ2-1; 8 bases fit TRBD1. This CDR3 comprises 14 residues. Germline CDR1 and CDR2: ENHRY and SYGVKD. V was pared by 6 bases and J by 8 bases, with 9 bases of the junction left unmatched. CDR3 residues: CAIRGRTGFDEQFF. The CDR3 nucleotides are TGTGCCATCAGGGGTCGGACAGGGTTCGATGAGCAGTTCTTC.

The CDR3 reads CAISEQQGDGYTF. In DNA form, the CDR3 reads TGTGCCATCAGTGAGCAACAGGGTGATGGCTACACCTTC. The chain joins TRBV10-3 to TRBJ1-2; a possible D gene is TRBD1 (6 bases). The CDR3 has 13 residues. The germline gives CDR1 ENHRY, CDR2 SYGVKD. The V end lost 2 bases, the J end lost 6 bases, and 10 bases lay between the germline ends.

This clonotype was observed a few times. The J gene is TRBJ2-1, the V gene TRBV12-3 or TRBV12-4, with 8 bases matching TRBD2. The junction had 8 bases not matched to a gene; V was cut back by 5 bases and J by 5 bases. The CDR3 loop spans 15 amino acids. The CDR3 loop is CASSVLVSGNNEQFF. As DNA, the CDR3 is TGTGCCAGCAGTGTCCTGGTTAGCGGGAACAATGAGCAGTTCTTC.

This clonotype appeared many times. J is TRBJ1-5 and V is TRBV4-1, with unresolved D. The CDR3 runs to 14 residues. In germline, CDR1 is MGHRA, CDR2 YSYEKL. The V gene lost 1 base and the J gene lost 7 bases, with 11 bases spanning the gap. As DNA, the CDR3 is TGCGCCAGCAGCCAAGCCTTTAGTACCCAGCCCCAGCATTTT. Protein sequence: CASSQAFSTQPQHF.